The rows below give T cell receptor beta chains drawn from one sample of a study of shared clonotypes between healthy human individuals. Clones were read by immunoSEQ multiplex PCR, and TCRdb kept only the in-frame ones, dropping some. The sample records 780,000 or so clones, approximately 77% being singletons. The sample taken for sequencing was memory CD4+ T cells sorted from blood. Every receptor here comes from a woman aged 25 to 45 in good health. The CDR3 runs from the conserved cysteine through the conserved F or W. D genes are given only for firm matches. Clone size is shown for a subset of rows, as once, few, many or a class of expanded clone.

j_gene,abundance,v_gene,d_gene,len,CDR3aa,CDR3nt
TRBJ1-2,-,TRBV6-5,-,12,CASSEQGWGYTF,TGTGCCAGCAGTGAACAGGGATGGGGCTACACCTTC
TRBJ1-2,-,TRBV28,TRBD1,13,CASRPTGGDGYTF,TGTGCCAGCAGGCCGACAGGGGGCGATGGCTACACCTTC
TRBJ1-5,-,TRBV11-2,-,14,CASSYSDINQPQHF,TGTGCCAGCAGCTATTCGGACATAAATCAGCCCCAGCATTTT
TRBJ2-3,-,TRBV5-4,-,14,CASSFDSYTDTQYF,TGTGCCAGCAGCTTCGACTCCTACACAGATACGCAGTATTTT
TRBJ2-7,-,TRBV28,-,16,CASSLTANPEKYEQYF,TGTGCCAGCAGCCTGACAGCCAACCCGGAAAAATACGAGCAGTACTTC
TRBJ2-2,-,TRBV7-2,-,14,CASSFRQNTGELFF,TGTGCCAGCAGCTTCCGACAGAACACCGGGGAGCTGTTTTTT
TRBJ2-2,-,TRBV5-4,-,18,CASHRGQGQRANTGELFF,TGTGCCAGCCACCGAGGTCAAGGACAACGGGCGAACACCGGGGAGCTGTTTTTT
TRBJ1-5,-,TRBV6-1,-,13,CASSENRLQPQHF,TGTGCCAGCAGTGAAAACAGACTTCAGCCCCAGCATTTT
TRBJ2-1,-,TRBV6-6,TRBD2,12,CASTMGGRKQFF,TGTGCCAGCACCATGGGAGGGAGGAAGCAGTTCTTC
TRBJ2-2,-,TRBV10-3,-,15,CAISVWTSGTGELFF,TGTGCCATCAGCGTTTGGACTTCGGGGACCGGGGAGCTGTTTTTT
TRBJ2-6,-,TRBV6-5,-,15,CASSKGRSGANVLTF,TGTGCCAGCAGTAAGGGGCGTTCTGGGGCCAACGTCCTGACTTTC
TRBJ2-3,-,TRBV12-5,TRBD1,15,CASGLGQGETDTQYF,TGTGCTAGTGGTTTGGGACAGGGGGAGACAGATACGCAGTATTTT
TRBJ2-1,few,TRBV18,-,13,CASSLGEYNEQFF,TGTGCCAGCTCGCTCGGAGAGTACAATGAGCAGTTCTTC
TRBJ2-6,-,TRBV27,-,17,CASSLVYESSGANVLTF,TGTGCCAGCAGTTTGGTTTATGAGAGCTCTGGGGCCAACGTCCTGACTTTC
TRBJ1-2,-,TRBV18,-,14,CASSPVVGSGGYTF,TGTGCCAGCTCACCGGTTGTTGGATCGGGTGGCTACACCTTC
TRBJ2-5,-,TRBV6-4,TRBD1,16,CASTMMTGGYQETQYF,TGTGCCAGCACCATGATGACAGGGGGCTACCAAGAGACCCAGTACTTC